The 27 T cell receptor beta chains reported below all come from one sample, sequenced in a study of response to subunit inactivated influenza vaccine. TCRdb redid the calling of the RT-PCR reads with MiXCR, one entry per CDR3 protein. The sample lists around 650,000 distinct CDR3 sequences, more than 15% occurring once. The sequenced sample was PBMCs from blood, obtained about 11 days after vaccination. The receptors were sampled from a man aged 45 to 65 who received an inactivated influenza vaccine.

This clonotype was found a few times. The chain employs TRBV20-1 and TRBJ1-6, with a weak D call TRBD1 (6 bases). Germline CDR1 DFQATT, CDR2 SNEGSKA (reference sequence). CDR3 length equals 16 residues. Trimming stripped 0 bases from V and 0 bases from J, with 9 bases between. The CDR3 nucleotides are TGCAGTGCTAGAGAGGGGGGCACCTCCTATAATTCACCCCTCCACTTT. Amino acids: CSAREGGTSYNSPLHF.

This chain connects TRBV7-9 to TRBJ2-1, with D perhaps matching TRBD1 or TRBD2 (5 bases each). Trimming removed 6 bases from V and 7 bases from J, with 13 bases in between. The CDR3 totals 13 residues. Germline loops: CDR1 SEHNR, CDR2 FQNEAQ (reference sequence). The DNA for the CDR3 is TGTGCCAGCAGAGGATGGGGGTCGAATGAGCAGTTCTTC. Translated, it gives CASRGWGSNEQFF.

The chain is built from TRBV6-5 and TRBJ2-5; 8 bases agree with TRBD2. With 7 bases clipped from V and 3 bases from J, the junction kept 4 bases outside the gene matches. Per the germline V gene, CDR1 is MNHEY and CDR2 is SVGAGI. The length of the CDR3 is 13 residues. DNA for the CDR3: TGTGCCAGCAATTCAGCGGGAGAAGAGACCCAGTACTTC. Amino acid sequence: CASNSAGEETQYF.

The chain joins TRBV12-3 or TRBV12-4 to TRBJ2-6; D might be TRBD1 (5 bases). The CDR3 is 18 residues long. V was trimmed by 6 bases and J by 1 base, leaving 19 bases between them. The CDR3 loop reads CASSHRRFQGSGANVLTF. In nucleotides, the CDR3 is TGTGCCAGCAGCCACCGTCGATTTCAGGGTTCTGGGGCCAACGTCCTGACTTTC.

The chain joins TRBV29-1 to TRBJ2-2, with 10 bases aligning to TRBD2. Unmatched junction bases numbered 8, after V lost 6 bases and J lost 1 base. This CDR3 spans 16 amino acids. In germline, CDR1 is SQVTM, CDR2 ANQGSEA. The CDR3 is CSVTTWTSGNTGELFF. CDR3 nucleotide sequence: TGCAGCGTAACTACATGGACTAGCGGGAACACCGGGGAGCTGTTTTTT.

Many counts were recorded for this clonotype. This rearrangement joins TRBV7-9 to TRBJ2-2, with D hard to call. V lost 2 bases and J lost 1, with 11 bases in between. The CDR3 covers 16 residues. Germline assignment: CDR1 SEHNR and CDR2 FQNEAQ (reference sequence). The CDR3 loop reads CASSLRQALNTGELFF. DNA for the CDR3: TGTGCCAGCAGCTTACGGCAGGCCCTGAACACCGGGGAGCTGTTTTTT.

The V call is TRBV13, the J call TRBJ2-4; 9 positions match TRBD1. The CDR3 runs 17 residues. After removal of 5 bases from V and 0 bases from J, the junction contained 8 bases not matched to a gene. The germline gives CDR1 PRHDT, CDR2 FYEKMQ (reference sequence). DNA of the CDR3: TGTGCCAGCAGCGACCGACAGGGGGGCTTAGCCAAAAACATTCAGTACTTC. It translates to CASSDRQGGLAKNIQYF.

This clonotype was counted a few times. The chain links TRBV12-3 or TRBV12-4 to TRBJ2-7, with D maybe TRBD2 (6 bases). Trimming left V 6 bases short and J 6 bases short, with 15 bases between. The CDR3 totals 13 residues. The CDR3 here is CASSWDSGSEQYF. The CDR3 DNA sequence: TGTGCCAGCAGCTGGGACTCTGGCTCCGAGCAGTACTTC.

Only a few counts were recorded for this clonotype. V is TRBV14 and J is TRBJ1-2; no clear D gene. The CDR3 spans 14 residues. Trimming pared 0 bases from V and 4 bases from J, leaving 9 bases between. Germline V gene sequence: CDR1 SGHDN, CDR2 FVKESK. CDR3 coding DNA: TGTGCCAGCAGCCAAGATCGCCTCACCTATGGCTACACCTTC. Protein: CASSQDRLTYGYTF. Variable domain in full (rest from reference TRBV14 and TRBJ1-2): EAGVTQFPSHSVIEKGQTVTLRCDPISGHDNLYWYRRVMGKEIKFLLHFVKESKQDESGMPNNRFLAERTGGTYSTLKVQPAELEDSGVYFCASSQDRLTYGYTFGSGTRLTVV.

This clonotype has a handful of counts. The chain recombines TRBV10-2 with TRBJ2-3, with TRBD2 identical over 13 bases. The ends lost 4 bases at V and 6 bases at J; junction bases unmatched: 13. Germline V gene lookup returns CDR1 WSHSY and CDR2 SAAADI. The CDR3 extends over 18 amino acids. The CDR3 loop reads CASSGMERLAGGIDTQYF. The CDR3 bases are TGCGCCAGCAGTGGGATGGAGAGACTAGCGGGGGGTATCGATACGCAGTATTTT.

At least ten counts were recorded for this clonotype. This sequence joins TRBV20-1 and TRBJ1-5, with D unclear. V was cut by 3 bases and J by 0 bases, with 6 bases left in between. CDR3 size: 13 residues. Germline-derived CDR1 and CDR2 are DFQATT and SNEGSKA (reference sequence). CDR3 nucleotide sequence: TGCAGTGCTAGTTTCCGTAGCAATCAGCCCCAGCATTTT. This sequence encodes CSASFRSNQPQHF.

This clonotype was counted between two and nine times. V usage is TRBV11-2 and J usage is TRBJ2-1; TRBD1 might be the D (5 bases). V dropped 1 base and J dropped 10 bases, with 11 bases sitting between them. CDR1 is SGHAT and CDR2 is FQNNGV in the germline V gene. The CDR3 totals 13 residues. The CDR3 spells CASSLALGQEQFF. The CDR3 nucleotides read TGTGCCAGCAGCTTAGCTCTGGGGCAGGAGCAGTTCTTC. Full variable domain (missing parts from reference TRBV11-2 and TRBJ2-1): EAGVAQSPRYKIIEKRQSVAFWCNPISGHATLYWYQQILGQGPKLLIQFQNNGVVDDSQLPKDRFSAERLKGVDSTLKIQPAKLEDSAVYLCASSLALGQEQFFGPGTRLTVL.

The chain carries TRBV19 and TRBJ2-4; TRBD1 is a possible D gene (5 bases). In germline, CDR1 is LNHDA, CDR2 SQIVND (reference sequence). V was trimmed by 4 bases and J by 2 bases, leaving 15 bases between them. The CDR3 runs 16 residues. CDR3 bases: TGTGCCAGTAGTAGACCGATACAGGTTACCAAAAACATTCAGTACTTC. This encodes CASSRPIQVTKNIQYF.

This clonotype was recorded only once. V usage is TRBV7-2 and J usage is TRBJ2-2; TRBD2 aligns across 8 bases. CDR3 size: 15 residues. Germline V gene data show CDR1 as SGHTA and CDR2 as FQGNSA. The V and J ends lost 6 bases and 3 bases, in that order; junction bases with no gene match: 6. CDR3 region: CASRSGTRDTGELFF. The CDR3 DNA reads TGTGCCAGCAGGTCCGGGACTAGGGACACCGGGGAGCTGTTTTTT.

The rearrangement links TRBV18 to TRBJ2-2; D might be TRBD2 (6 bases). Germline V lookup: CDR1 KGHSH, CDR2 LQKENI. This CDR3 region has 17 residues. Trimming left V 1 base short and J 7 bases short, with 19 bases between. CDR3 in amino acids: CASSPRQSSGTDGELFF. The DNA of the CDR3 is TGTGCCAGCTCACCACGTCAATCTTCAGGGACTGACGGGGAGCTGTTTTTT.

This clonotype has at least ten counts. The chain carries TRBV12-3 or TRBV12-4 and TRBJ2-1, with 9 bases that match TRBD1. The CDR3 runs 16 residues. Trimming removed 4 bases from V and 5 bases from J; junction bases left unmatched: 9. CDR3 residues: CASSSMDRGINNEQFF. Here the CDR3 DNA reads TGTGCCAGCAGTTCCATGGACAGGGGAATAAACAATGAGCAGTTCTTC.

This chain connects TRBV12-3 or TRBV12-4 to TRBJ1-2, with 8 bases fitting TRBD1. This CDR3 comprises 14 residues. V lost 6 bases to trimming and J lost 4 bases; unmatched junction nucleotides: 7. CDR3 nucleotides: TGTGCCAGCAGACAGGGGGGCGGCGGCTATGGCTACACCTTC. Encoded protein: CASRQGGGGYGYTF.

This clonotype was seen a few times. The chain combines TRBV10-2 with TRBJ1-6, with TRBD1 matching 7 bases. The V gene's germline CDR1 is WSHSY and CDR2 SAAADI. CDR3 length: 12 residues. With 9 bases clipped from V and 8 bases from J, the junction kept 4 bases outside the gene matches. The CDR3 here is CASDRVDSPLHF. In DNA form, the CDR3 reads TGCGCCAGTGACAGGGTGGATTCACCCCTCCACTTT.

This clonotype was observed a handful of times. The chain is built from TRBV5-1 and TRBJ2-7, with TRBD1 matching over 10 bases. Losses at the gene ends were 9 bases for V and 0 bases for J; bases not matched to a gene: 6. Germline values: CDR1 SGHRS, CDR2 YFSETQ. There are 14 residues in the CDR3. CDR3 region: CATSGQGGSYEQYF. The CDR3 coding sequence is TGCGCCACCTCTGGACAGGGGGGCTCCTACGAGCAGTACTTC.

A few counts support this clonotype. The gene calls are TRBV7-9 and TRBJ2-7, with no clear D. The CDR3 contains 14 residues. V was trimmed by 3 bases and J by 7 bases, leaving 16 bases between them. Germline V gene data show CDR1 as SEHNR and CDR2 as FQNEAQ (reference sequence). The chain's CDR3 is CASSFKSLRSEQYF. The CDR3 nucleotides are TGTGCCAGCAGCTTCAAGAGCTTGCGGAGTGAGCAGTACTTC. The full variable domain, in which reference TRBV7-9 and TRBJ2-7 provide the parts outside the CDR3, is DTGVSQNPRHKITKRGQNVTFRCDPISEHNRLYWYRQTLGQGPEFLTYFQNEAQLEKSRLLSDRFSAERPKGSFSTLEIQRTEQGDSAMYLCASSFKSLRSEQYFGPGTRLTVT.

The chain links TRBV10-3 to TRBJ2-1; TRBD2 aligns across 8 bases. V was clipped by 2 bases and J by 6 bases; unmatched bases: 6. Per the germline V gene, CDR1 is ENHRY and CDR2 is SYGVKD. There are 15 residues in the CDR3. CDR3 protein: CAISEVSAGGNEQFF. CDR3 DNA sequence: TGTGCCATCAGTGAGGTCTCGGCGGGAGGCAATGAGCAGTTCTTC.

This chain links TRBV10-3 with TRBJ2-3; TRBD2 aligns across 9 bases. The CDR3 extends over 15 amino acids. With V trimmed by 6 bases and J by 2 bases, 6 bases remained unmatched. The germline V gene has CDR1 ENHRY and CDR2 SYGVKD. The CDR3 is CAIREIAGDTDTQYF. In nucleotides, the CDR3 is TGTGCCATCAGAGAGATAGCGGGGGACACAGATACGCAGTATTTT.

This clonotype was recorded many times. The chain uses TRBV28 and TRBJ2-1; D possibly uses TRBD1 or TRBD2 (5 bases each). Trimming removed 10 bases at V and 2 bases at J, with 15 bases between. This CDR3 region has 14 residues. Germline CDR1 MDHEN, CDR2 SYDVKM. This chain's CDR3 is CATLREPPYNEQFF. As DNA, the CDR3 is TGTGCCACCCTCAGGGAGCCCCCCTACAATGAGCAGTTCTTC. Supplemented by reference TRBV28 and TRBJ2-1, the full variable domain reads DVKVTQSSRYLVKRTGEKVFLECVQDMDHENMFWYRQDPGLGLRLIYFSYDVKMKEKGDIPEGYSVSREKKERFSLILESASTNQTSMYLCATLREPPYNEQFFGPGTRLTVL.

The CDR3 is CSVEDRGSVFYEQYF. The CDR3 bases are TGCAGCGTTGAAGACAGGGGGAGCGTTTTCTACGAGCAGTACTTC. The gene calls are TRBV29-1 and TRBJ2-7, with 7 bases fitting TRBD1. V lost 0 bases to trimming and J lost 3 bases; unmatched junction nucleotides: 8. In germline, CDR1 is SQVTM, CDR2 ANQGSEA. This CDR3 has 15 residues.

V gene TRBV7-9 combines with J gene TRBJ2-2; TRBD1 might be the D (6 bases). The CDR3 has 15 residues. V dropped 4 bases and J dropped 4 bases, with 13 bases sitting between them. CDR1 and CDR2 from the germline V gene are SEHNR and FQNEAQ (reference sequence). The CDR3 loop reads CASSSQGRSTGELFF. For the CDR3, the DNA is TGTGCCAGCAGCTCACAGGGAAGAAGCACCGGGGAGCTGTTTTTT.

This clonotype was seen only a few times. This chain connects TRBV6-5 to TRBJ1-4; no definite D call. The CDR3 covers 17 residues. Between the trimmed V and J ends, which lost 2 bases and 0 bases, there was a span of 13 bases. The germline gives CDR1 MNHEY, CDR2 SVGAGI. In nucleotides, the CDR3 is TGTGCCAGCAGTTACACCCCCTTAGGTGCAACTAATGAAAAACTGTTTTTT. This codes for CASSYTPLGATNEKLFF.

The CDR3 loop is CAWSRTSTDTQYF. CDR3 in DNA: TGTGCCTGGAGTAGAACGAGCACAGATACGCAGTATTTT. The V gene is TRBV30, the J gene TRBJ2-3, with unresolved D. The V end was cut by 2 bases, the J end by 0 bases, with 6 bases between. The CDR3 has 13 amino acids. CDR1 and CDR2 from the germline V gene are GTSNPN and SVGIG (reference sequence).